A single sample is the source of the 5 T cell receptor beta chains below, sequenced in a study of cytomegalovirus exposure and HLA in healthy donors. The study ran its PCR with 60 Vbeta and 13 Jbeta primers. Only in-frame clones appear in the TCRdb table, and some are missing; sequencing was by immunoSEQ multiplex PCR. The data show 100,000 or so clones, with 55% to 65% seen just once and around 3.9% held by the top ten. Sequencing was performed on PBMCs. These receptors originate from a man in his thirties or forties in good health and CMV-seropositive.

This rearrangement joins TRBV6-5 to TRBJ2-2, with 10 nucleotides matching TRBD2. Trimming at V came to 2 bases and at J to 7 bases, leaving 7 bases not matched to a gene. The CDR3 has 16 amino acids. In germline, CDR1 is MNHEY, CDR2 SVGAGI. This CDR3 is CASSYGSGGAGGELFF. The CDR3 coding sequence is TGTGCCAGCAGTTACGGGAGCGGGGGGGCCGGCGGGGAGCTGTTTTTT.

This clone was seen more than once but under ten times. This rearrangement joins TRBV15 to TRBJ1-6, with D possibly being TRBD1 (6 bases). V lost 1 base to trimming and J lost 7 bases, with 11 bases between them. Germline V CDR1 and CDR2: LNHNV, YYDKDF (reference sequence). This CDR3 spans 15 amino acids. In DNA form, the CDR3 reads TGTGCCACCAGCAGAGCTCGGACAGAAAATTCACCCCTCCACTTT. Its protein product is CATSRARTENSPLHF.

The CDR3, as DNA: TGTGCCATCAGCTTGGGGGAGGACGAGCAGTACTTC. It codes for CAISLGEDEQYF. The chain is built from TRBV10-3 and TRBJ2-7, with a tentative D call TRBD2 (6 bases). Trimming took off 6 bases at V and 5 bases at J, with 11 bases between the two ends. Germline V gives CDR1 ENHRY, CDR2 SYGVKD. The length of the CDR3 is 12 residues.

J is TRBJ1-4 and V is TRBV6-5; the D is unclear. CDR1 and CDR2 from the germline V gene are MNHEY and SVGAGI. The CDR3 spans 13 residues. Trimming removed 6 bases from V and 6 bases from J, with 11 bases in between. In DNA, the CDR3 is TGTGCCAGCAGCCCACTCGTCCATGAAAAACTGTTTTTT. Translated, it gives CASSPLVHEKLFF.

This clone has a handful of counts. The V gene is TRBV2, the J gene TRBJ1-5, with 7 bases that match TRBD1. Trimming at V came to 4 bases and at J to 0 bases, leaving 0 bases not matched to a gene. Germline-derived CDR1 and CDR2 are SNHLY and FYNNEI. The CDR3 consists of 14 residues. CDR3 sequence (DNA): TGTGCCAGCAGTGGGGACAGTAGCAATCAGCCCCAGCATTTT. Residues: CASSGDSSNQPQHF.